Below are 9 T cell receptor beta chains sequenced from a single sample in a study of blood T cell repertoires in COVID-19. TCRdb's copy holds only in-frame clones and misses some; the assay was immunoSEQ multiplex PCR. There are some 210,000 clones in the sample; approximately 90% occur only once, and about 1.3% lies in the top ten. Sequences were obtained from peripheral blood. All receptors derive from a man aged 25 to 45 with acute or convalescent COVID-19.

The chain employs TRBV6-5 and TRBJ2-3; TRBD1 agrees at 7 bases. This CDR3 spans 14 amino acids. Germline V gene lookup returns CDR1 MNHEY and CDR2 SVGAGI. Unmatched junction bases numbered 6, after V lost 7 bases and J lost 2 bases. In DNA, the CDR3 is TGTGCCAGCACCCGACAGGGATCCACAGATACGCAGTATTTT. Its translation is CASTRQGSTDTQYF.

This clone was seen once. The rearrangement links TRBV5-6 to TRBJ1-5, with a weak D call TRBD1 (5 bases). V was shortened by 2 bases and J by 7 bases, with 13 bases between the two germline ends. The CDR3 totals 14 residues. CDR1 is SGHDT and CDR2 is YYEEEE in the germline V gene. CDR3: CASSLGQGGQPQHF. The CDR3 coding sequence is TGTGCCAGCAGCTTAGGGCAGGGTGGACAGCCCCAGCATTTT.

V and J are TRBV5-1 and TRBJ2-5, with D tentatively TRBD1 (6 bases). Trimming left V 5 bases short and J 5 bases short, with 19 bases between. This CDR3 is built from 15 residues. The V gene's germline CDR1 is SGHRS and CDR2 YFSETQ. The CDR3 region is CASRGWVRGSETQYF. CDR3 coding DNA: TGCGCCAGCAGAGGTTGGGTCAGGGGCAGCGAGACCCAGTACTTC.

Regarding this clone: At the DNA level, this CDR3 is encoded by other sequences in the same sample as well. The CDR3 region has the DNA TGTGCCAGCAGCCTACTAGCGGGGGGGCCCTACGAGCAGTACTTC. This translates into CASSLLAGGPYEQYF. The chain employs TRBV3-1 (or the pseudogene TRBV3-2) and TRBJ2-7; 13 nucleotides match TRBD2. CDR3 length: 15 amino acids. V shed 4 bases, J shed 2 bases, and the junction held 2 bases outside the gene matches. Germline loops: CDR1 LGHDT, CDR2 YNNKEL (reference sequence).

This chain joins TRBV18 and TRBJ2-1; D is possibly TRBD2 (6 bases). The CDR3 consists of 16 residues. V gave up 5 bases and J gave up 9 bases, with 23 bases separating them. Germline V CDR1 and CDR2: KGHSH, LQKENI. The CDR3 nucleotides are TGTGCCAGCTCAATAAAGGCGGGTCCCACCGGGGGTGAGCAGTTCTTC. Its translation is CASSIKAGPTGGEQFF.

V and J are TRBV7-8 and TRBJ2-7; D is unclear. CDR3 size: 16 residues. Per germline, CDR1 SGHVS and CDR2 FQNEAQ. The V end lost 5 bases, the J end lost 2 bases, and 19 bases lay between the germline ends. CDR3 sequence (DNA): TGTGCCAGCAGCACCGCCGGGTTCAGAGGCGCCTACGAGCAGTACTTC. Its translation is CASSTAGFRGAYEQYF.

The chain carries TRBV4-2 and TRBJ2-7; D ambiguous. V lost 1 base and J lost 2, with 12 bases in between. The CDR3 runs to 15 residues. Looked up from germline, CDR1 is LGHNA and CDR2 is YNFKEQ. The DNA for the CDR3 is TGTGCCAGCAGCCAAGGGCAGATCCAAACCTACGAGCAGTACTTC. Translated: CASSQGQIQTYEQYF.

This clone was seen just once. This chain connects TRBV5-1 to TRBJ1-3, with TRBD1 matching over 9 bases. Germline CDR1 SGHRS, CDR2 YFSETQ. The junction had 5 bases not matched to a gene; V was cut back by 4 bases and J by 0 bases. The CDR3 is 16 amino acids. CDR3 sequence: CASSVTGGSSGNTIYF. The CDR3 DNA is TGCGCCAGCAGCGTTACAGGGGGCAGCTCTGGAAACACCATATATTTT.

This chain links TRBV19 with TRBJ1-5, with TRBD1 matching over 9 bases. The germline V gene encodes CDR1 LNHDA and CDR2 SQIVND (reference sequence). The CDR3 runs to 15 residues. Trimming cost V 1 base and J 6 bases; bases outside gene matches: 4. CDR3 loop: CASSIGQGDRQPQHF. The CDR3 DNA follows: TGTGCCAGTAGTATAGGACAGGGGGATCGTCAGCCCCAGCATTTT.